This is a list of T cell receptor beta chains from one sample in a study of lymphopenia after photon versus proton radiotherapy. The table came from immunoSEQ multiplex PCR; TCRdb's copy has only in-frame clones and leaves some out. The sample holds more than 60,000 clones, approximately 86% seen once. This specimen was peripheral blood, taken from a patient treated with photon-based radiotherapy. These receptor sequences come from a middle-aged man with gastric cancer. Both conserved end residues are part of each CDR3. A D gene is named only where the DNA matches it firmly. Clone size is shown for a subset of rows, as once, few, many or a class of expanded clone.

CDR3 DNA: TGTGCCTGGAGACAGGGGCGAGGGAATGAAAAACTGTTTTTT
CDR3 protein: CAWRQGRGNEKLFF
V gene: TRBV30
J gene: TRBJ1-4
D gene: TRBD1
clone size: NA

CDR3 DNA: TGTGCCATCAAGGACAGGGCAAGTGAAAAACTGTTTTTT
CDR3 protein: CAIKDRASEKLFF
V gene: TRBV10-3
J gene: TRBJ1-4
D gene: TRBD1
clone size: NA

CDR3 DNA: TGTGCCACACGTCCGGGCGTCTATAATTCACCCCTCCACTTT
CDR3 protein: CATRPGVYNSPLHF
V gene: TRBV2
J gene: TRBJ1-6
D gene: NA
clone size: NA

CDR3 DNA: TGCGCCAGCAGCACAGGGGGCGAGAATGGCTACACCTTC
CDR3 protein: CASSTGGENGYTF
V gene: TRBV4-3
J gene: TRBJ1-2
D gene: TRBD1
clone size: NA

CDR3 DNA: TGTGCCAGCAGCTTGTTAGGCTGGGAGAGGAACTACGAGCAGTACTTC
CDR3 protein: CASSLLGWERNYEQYF
V gene: TRBV5-5
J gene: TRBJ2-7
D gene: NA
clone size: few

CDR3 DNA: TGCGCCAGCAGTAATCCCCCCCGAGGCGGCGAGCAGTACTTC
CDR3 protein: CASSNPPRGGEQYF
V gene: TRBV4-1
J gene: TRBJ2-7
D gene: NA
clone size: NA

CDR3 DNA: TGTGCCAGTAGTATCGATTATGTCATGAACACTGAAGCTTTCTTT
CDR3 protein: CASSIDYVMNTEAFF
V gene: TRBV19
J gene: TRBJ1-1
D gene: NA
clone size: NA

CDR3 DNA: TGTGCCAGCCTGGGACAGGGCGAAGGCTACACCTTC
CDR3 protein: CASLGQGEGYTF
V gene: TRBV2
J gene: TRBJ1-2
D gene: TRBD1
clone size: NA

CDR3 DNA: TGCGCCAGCAGCGGGACAGGTTCTGGAAACACCATATATTTT
CDR3 protein: CASSGTGSGNTIYF
V gene: TRBV5-1
J gene: TRBJ1-3
D gene: TRBD1
clone size: NA

CDR3 DNA: TGTGCCAGCAGTTACTCGCCCCCCGGGACATATGGATTCTCCCATTTT
CDR3 protein: CASSYSPPGTYGFSHF
V gene: TRBV6-6
J gene: TRBJ1-5
D gene: NA
clone size: NA

CDR3 DNA: TGCGCCAGCAGCTTGGCCGGTTCGGGGCTCAATTCTGGCTACACCTTC
CDR3 protein: CASSLAGSGLNSGYTF
V gene: TRBV5-1
J gene: TRBJ1-2
D gene: NA
clone size: NA

CDR3 DNA: TGTGCCAGCAGCTTAGTGGTAGGACAGGGGTCTGGCTACACCTTC
CDR3 protein: CASSLVVGQGSGYTF
V gene: TRBV7-2
J gene: TRBJ1-2
D gene: TRBD1
clone size: NA

CDR3 DNA: TGTGCCAGCAGTGAAAGGAGGGTAAGCAATCAGCCCCAGCATTTT
CDR3 protein: CASSERRVSNQPQHF
V gene: TRBV6-1
J gene: TRBJ1-5
D gene: NA
clone size: NA

CDR3 DNA: TGTGCCTGGAGTGAGGGGACAGTGACTAATGAAAAACTGTTTTTT
CDR3 protein: CAWSEGTVTNEKLFF
V gene: TRBV30
J gene: TRBJ1-4
D gene: TRBD1
clone size: NA

CDR3 DNA: TGTGCCATCAGCATGGACGGACAAAGCTCCTACGAGCAGTACTTC
CDR3 protein: CAISMDGQSSYEQYF
V gene: TRBV6-5
J gene: TRBJ2-7
D gene: NA
clone size: once

CDR3 DNA: TGTGCCAGCAGCCGGGACAGGGTATCCGAGCAGTACTTC
CDR3 protein: CASSRDRVSEQYF
V gene: TRBV7-2
J gene: TRBJ2-7
D gene: TRBD1
clone size: NA

CDR3 DNA: TGCGCCAGCAGCCAACAACGAGGCACTAACTATGGCTACACCTTC
CDR3 protein: CASSQQRGTNYGYTF
V gene: TRBV4-3
J gene: TRBJ1-2
D gene: NA
clone size: NA

CDR3 DNA: TGTGCCACCAGCAGAATGAGGGGGCACCAAGAGACCCAGTACTTC
CDR3 protein: CATSRMRGHQETQYF
V gene: TRBV15
J gene: TRBJ2-5
D gene: TRBD1
clone size: NA

CDR3 DNA: TGTGCCAGCAGCTTAAGACGTTTCCCTTACTACGATTCACCCCTCCACTTT
CDR3 protein: CASSLRRFPYYDSPLHF
V gene: TRBV11-2
J gene: TRBJ1-6
D gene: NA
clone size: NA

CDR3 DNA: TGTGCCAGCAGCCCCGGAGGGGGGCCTTTAAACTATGGCTACACCTTC
CDR3 protein: CASSPGGGPLNYGYTF
V gene: TRBV5-6
J gene: TRBJ1-2
D gene: NA
clone size: NA

CDR3 DNA: TGTGCCAGCAGCTTAGACTCCGAACCCAATCAGCCCCAGCATTTT
CDR3 protein: CASSLDSEPNQPQHF
V gene: TRBV7-8
J gene: TRBJ1-5
D gene: NA
clone size: NA

CDR3 DNA: TGCGCCAGTGAAGCGGGGTACACCGGGGAGCTGTTTTTT
CDR3 protein: CASEAGYTGELFF
V gene: TRBV5-1
J gene: TRBJ2-2
D gene: TRBD2
clone size: NA

CDR3 DNA: TGCGCCAGCAGCCAGAGGGGACAGGGAACCTATGGCTACACCTTC
CDR3 protein: CASSQRGQGTYGYTF
V gene: TRBV4-1
J gene: TRBJ1-2
D gene: TRBD1
clone size: NA

CDR3 DNA: TGCGCCAGCAGCTTGGCCGGGACAGGGGGCACTGAAGCTTTCTTT
CDR3 protein: CASSLAGTGGTEAFF
V gene: TRBV5-1
J gene: TRBJ1-1
D gene: TRBD1
clone size: NA

CDR3 DNA: TGTGCCAGCAAAGGACTAGCGGGAAACACCGGGGAGCTGTTTTTT
CDR3 protein: CASKGLAGNTGELFF
V gene: TRBV6-1
J gene: TRBJ2-2
D gene: TRBD2
clone size: NA

CDR3 DNA: TGTGCCAGCTCACCACCCTCACGGGGAGGCCAAGAGACCCAGTACTTC
CDR3 protein: CASSPPSRGGQETQYF
V gene: TRBV18
J gene: TRBJ2-5
D gene: NA
clone size: once

CDR3 DNA: TGTGCCAGCACCAGAAACAGTCCCGGGGAGCTGTTTTTT
CDR3 protein: CASTRNSPGELFF
V gene: TRBV9
J gene: TRBJ2-2
D gene: NA
clone size: NA

CDR3 DNA: TGTGCCAGCAGCCCTGATCTTGGAGCCAGGGGCTACACCTTC
CDR3 protein: CASSPDLGARGYTF
V gene: TRBV2
J gene: TRBJ1-2
D gene: NA
clone size: NA

CDR3 DNA: TGTGCCAGCAGCCCGGGCCCGGCCGGAGATACGCAGTATTTT
CDR3 protein: CASSPGPAGDTQYF
V gene: TRBV11-3
J gene: TRBJ2-3
D gene: NA
clone size: NA

CDR3 DNA: TGCGCCAGCAGCTTCGAGATGGCAGATACGCAGTATTTT
CDR3 protein: CASSFEMADTQYF
V gene: TRBV5-1
J gene: TRBJ2-3
D gene: NA
clone size: NA

CDR3 DNA: TGCAGCGTCGACTTTGGGCCGGCGGATACGCAGTATTTT
CDR3 protein: CSVDFGPADTQYF
V gene: TRBV29-1
J gene: TRBJ2-3
D gene: NA
clone size: NA

CDR3 DNA: TGTGCCAGCAGTCCTGACAGGACCGGAGAGACCCAGTACTTC
CDR3 protein: CASSPDRTGETQYF
V gene: TRBV2
J gene: TRBJ2-5
D gene: NA
clone size: NA

CDR3 DNA: TGTGCCAGCTTACAGGGGGGAAGCACCGGGGAGCTGTTTTTT
CDR3 protein: CASLQGGSTGELFF
V gene: TRBV28
J gene: TRBJ2-2
D gene: TRBD1
clone size: NA

CDR3 DNA: TGTGCCAGCAGCCAGGACAGGTCCCTTAATCAGCCCCAGCATTTT
CDR3 protein: CASSQDRSLNQPQHF
V gene: TRBV11-2
J gene: TRBJ1-5
D gene: TRBD1
clone size: NA

CDR3 DNA: TGTGCCAGCAAGAAAGCAACAGGGGACACTGAAGCTTTCTTT
CDR3 protein: CASKKATGDTEAFF
V gene: TRBV7-9
J gene: TRBJ1-1
D gene: TRBD1
clone size: NA

CDR3 DNA: TGTGCCAGCAGCTGGGACAGCTATGAAGCTTTCTTT
CDR3 protein: CASSWDSYEAFF
V gene: TRBV5-6
J gene: TRBJ1-1
D gene: TRBD1
clone size: NA

CDR3 DNA: TGCAGCGTTGGCGACCGTTCTAACTATGGCTACACCTTC
CDR3 protein: CSVGDRSNYGYTF
V gene: TRBV29-1
J gene: TRBJ1-2
D gene: NA
clone size: NA

CDR3 DNA: TGTGCCTGGTCCCAATCAGGCACCTCTAACTATGGCTACACCTTC
CDR3 protein: CAWSQSGTSNYGYTF
V gene: TRBV30
J gene: TRBJ1-2
D gene: NA
clone size: NA

CDR3 DNA: TGTGCCAGCAGCGTAGCTGAACGGCGGGAGCAGTTCTTC
CDR3 protein: CASSVAERREQFF
V gene: TRBV9
J gene: TRBJ2-1
D gene: NA
clone size: once

CDR3 DNA: TGCGCCACCCGACTCCACGGGGGCACCACTGAAGCTTTCTTT
CDR3 protein: CATRLHGGTTEAFF
V gene: TRBV5-1
J gene: TRBJ1-1
D gene: NA
clone size: NA

CDR3 DNA: TGTGCCAGCAGCGTAGCTGGGACTAGCGGGGGGCGAGTAGATACGCAGTATTTT
CDR3 protein: CASSVAGTSGGRVDTQYF
V gene: TRBV9
J gene: TRBJ2-3
D gene: TRBD2
clone size: once